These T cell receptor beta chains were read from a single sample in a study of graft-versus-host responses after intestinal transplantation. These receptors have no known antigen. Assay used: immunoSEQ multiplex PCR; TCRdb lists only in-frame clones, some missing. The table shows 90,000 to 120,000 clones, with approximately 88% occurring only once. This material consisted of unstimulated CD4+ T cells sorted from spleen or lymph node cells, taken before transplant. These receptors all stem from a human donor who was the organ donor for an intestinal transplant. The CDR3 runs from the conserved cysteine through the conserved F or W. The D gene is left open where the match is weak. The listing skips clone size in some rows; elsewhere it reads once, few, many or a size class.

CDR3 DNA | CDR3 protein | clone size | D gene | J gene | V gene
TGTGCCAGCAGCTTAGGACAGGCCTATGGCTACACCTTC | CASSLGQAYGYTF | NA | NA | TRBJ1-2 | TRBV11-2
TGTGCCAGCTCACGGTTAGGCGCTTCCACAGGGGCGTCCAGTGAGCAGTACTTC | CASSRLGASTGASSEQYF | once | TRBD1 | TRBJ2-7 | TRBV18
TGTGCCAGCAGCTTAGAAGGCCGTCTTTCGTACTTC | CASSLEGRLSYF | NA | NA | TRBJ2-4 | TRBV7-9
TGTGCCAGCAGCGTAGGTCCGCGGGTCACAGATACGCAGTATTTT | CASSVGPRVTDTQYF | NA | NA | TRBJ2-3 | TRBV9
TGTGCCAGCAGTGACTCGGCGGGCTCTGGGGCCAACGTCCTGACTTTC | CASSDSAGSGANVLTF | NA | NA | TRBJ2-6 | TRBV6-4
TGTGCCAGCAGACAGGGCAATCAGCCCCAGCATTTT | CASRQGNQPQHF | few | NA | TRBJ1-5 | TRBV6-1
TGTGCCAGCAGCTTAGGTACGAACACTGAAGCTTTCTTT | CASSLGTNTEAFF | NA | NA | TRBJ1-1 | TRBV11-1
TGTGCCAGCAGTGGTACCGTTTCCCGGGGTCAGCCCCAGCATTTT | CASSGTVSRGQPQHF | once | NA | TRBJ1-5 | TRBV6-1
TGTGCCAGCAGTGAAGCCGGGCTGAGCTCCTACGAGCAGTACTTC | CASSEAGLSSYEQYF | NA | NA | TRBJ2-7 | TRBV2
TGTGCCAGTAGTATCTCGACAGGGGGCACAGATACGCAGTATTTT | CASSISTGGTDTQYF | NA | TRBD1 | TRBJ2-3 | TRBV19
TGCAGCGTGGGGACAGGGGGCCGGGGTAACTATGGCTACACCTTC | CSVGTGGRGNYGYTF | NA | TRBD1 | TRBJ1-2 | TRBV29-1
TGTGCCAGCAGCTTCGCAGGGCAAGAGACCCAGTACTTC | CASSFAGQETQYF | NA | NA | TRBJ2-5 | TRBV5-6
TGTGCCAGCAGGATAGCTATCAGCTCCTACAATGAGCAGTTCTTC | CASRIAISSYNEQFF | once | NA | TRBJ2-1 | TRBV6-1
TGTGCCAGCAGCACCCTACGGGGGAGAGGAAACACCATATATTTT | CASSTLRGRGNTIYF | NA | NA | TRBJ1-3 | TRBV11-2
TGTGCCAGCAGCTTGGTGGCCTCTCTCTATGGCTACACCTTC | CASSLVASLYGYTF | once | NA | TRBJ1-2 | TRBV5-4
TGTGCTAGTGGTAACAGGGGGCTGTACACCGGGGAGCTGTTTTTT | CASGNRGLYTGELFF | NA | TRBD1 | TRBJ2-2 | TRBV12-5
TGTGCCAGCATAAAGTACCCGGGACCTGGAGAGACCCAGTACTTC | CASIKYPGPGETQYF | NA | NA | TRBJ2-5 | TRBV6-1
TGTGCCAGCAGCTTGGGAACAAGTAATAAAGTCCACGAGCAGTACTTC | CASSLGTSNKVHEQYF | NA | NA | TRBJ2-7 | TRBV5-6
TGTGCCAGCAGCCAAGCTAACAGCTTCGGGGAGCTGTTTTTT | CASSQANSFGELFF | once | NA | TRBJ2-2 | TRBV14
TGCGCCAGCAGGATAGCGGGGGGCCGAACCGGGGAGCTGTTTTTT | CASRIAGGRTGELFF | NA | TRBD2 | TRBJ2-2 | TRBV4-1
TGTGCCAGCAGGGAAGAGACCCAGTACTTC | CASREETQYF | NA | NA | TRBJ2-5 | TRBV2
TGTGCTAGTGGTCTCTATACAGGGTTAAGTGGCTACACCTTC | CASGLYTGLSGYTF | NA | NA | TRBJ1-2 | TRBV12-5
TGCGCCAGCAGCTTGGCCCGGGGGCCGACAGGGTTGGAGACCCAGTACTTC | CASSLARGPTGLETQYF | NA | NA | TRBJ2-5 | TRBV5-1
TGCGCCAGCAGTGAGTCCGGGTCGAACACTGAAGCTTTCTTT | CASSESGSNTEAFF | few | NA | TRBJ1-1 | TRBV10-1
TGTGCCAGTAGGCCGGACAGGGGACATAATTCACCCCTCCACTTT | CASRPDRGHNSPLHF | NA | TRBD1 | TRBJ1-6 | TRBV19